This T cell receptor beta chain was observed in a study of blood T cell repertoires in COVID-19. Study information: Whether acute or convalescent, the COVID-19 samples came from the United States, Italy and Spain. Nucleic acid was either cDNA or gDNA, and it came from T cells, B-cell-depleted T cells, or PBMCs.

Per the study methods: Nucleated cell number was recorded as an estimate derived from reference gene primer amplification. The data were produced by immunoSEQ multiplex PCR, yet TCRdb's version contains in-frame clones alone and is incomplete. The V and J calls and clone size are taken from that table; D and trimming were inferred from the DNA. This table has more than 65,000 clones, nearly 80% appearing once. The CDR3 is 12 residues long. The germline V gene has CDR1 LGHNT and CDR2 FRNRAP. V shed 1 base and J 13 bases; nucleotides not matched to a gene: 4. Sample: peripheral blood. The chain uses TRBV12-5 and TRBJ2-1; 7 nucleotides align to TRBD2. The sequence derives from a woman aged 60-75 years with acute or convalescent COVID-19. For the CDR3, the DNA is TGTGCTAGTGGTTTGGGACTAGCTGGACAGTTCTTC. Translated: CASGLGLAGQFF.